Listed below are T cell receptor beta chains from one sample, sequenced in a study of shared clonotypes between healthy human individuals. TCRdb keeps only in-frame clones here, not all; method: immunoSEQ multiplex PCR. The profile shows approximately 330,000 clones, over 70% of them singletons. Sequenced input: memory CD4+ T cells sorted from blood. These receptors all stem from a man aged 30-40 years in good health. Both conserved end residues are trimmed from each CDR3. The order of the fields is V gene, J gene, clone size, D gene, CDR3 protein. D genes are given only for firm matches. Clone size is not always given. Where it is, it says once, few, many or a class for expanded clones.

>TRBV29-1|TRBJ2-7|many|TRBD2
SVGTSGGISYEQY
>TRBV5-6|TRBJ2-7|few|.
ASSLDTIPYEQY
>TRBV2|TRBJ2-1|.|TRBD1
ASSDGQGGTEQF
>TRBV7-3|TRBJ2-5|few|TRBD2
ASRNFGLAGRTSQETQY
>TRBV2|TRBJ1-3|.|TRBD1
ASRARDSSGNTIY
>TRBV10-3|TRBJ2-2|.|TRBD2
ATTSGRAGELF
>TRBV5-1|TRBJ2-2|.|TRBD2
ASSLTSGANTGELF
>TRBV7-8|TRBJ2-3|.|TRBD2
ASSRRLAEFTDTQY
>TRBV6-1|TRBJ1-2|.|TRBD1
ASSEKGQGNYGYT
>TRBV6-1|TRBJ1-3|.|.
ASSDQNTIY
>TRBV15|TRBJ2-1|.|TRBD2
ATSREFLSSGQSYNEQF
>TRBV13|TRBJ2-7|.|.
ASSPRLFSYEQY
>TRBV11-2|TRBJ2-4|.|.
ASSSHIWVAKNIQY
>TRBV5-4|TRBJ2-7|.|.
ASSYPRGPNYEQY
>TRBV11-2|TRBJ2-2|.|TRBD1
ASSEGTGVSGELF
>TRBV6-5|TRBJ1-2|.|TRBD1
ASSDTGTGEGYT
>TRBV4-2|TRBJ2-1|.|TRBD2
ASSQELAGPINEQF
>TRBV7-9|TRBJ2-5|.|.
ASKMGEQETQY
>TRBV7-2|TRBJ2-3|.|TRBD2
ASTVGRGRDTQY
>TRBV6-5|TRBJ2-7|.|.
ASSYVAGDFYEQY
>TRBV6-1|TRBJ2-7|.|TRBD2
ASSVFSGQTYEQY
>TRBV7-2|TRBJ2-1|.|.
ASSLDTNEQF
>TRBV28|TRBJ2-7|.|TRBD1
ASRESLAGGSYEQY
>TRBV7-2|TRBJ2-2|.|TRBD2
ASSTAGVEITGELF
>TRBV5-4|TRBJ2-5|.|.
ASPWDPQSPPSYPPKTQY
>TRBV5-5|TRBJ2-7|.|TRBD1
ASSPTGGSYEQY
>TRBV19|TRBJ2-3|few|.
ASSTAHTDTQY
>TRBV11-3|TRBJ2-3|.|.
ASSSGSNTDTQY
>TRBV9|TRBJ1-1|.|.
ASSVGTQVGDTEAF
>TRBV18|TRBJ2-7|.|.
ASSQTSDSRYEQY
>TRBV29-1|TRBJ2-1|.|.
SVEREGAEGV
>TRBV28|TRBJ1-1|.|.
ASSSLSLAF
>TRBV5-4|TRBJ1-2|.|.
ASRRPGGQTSYGYT
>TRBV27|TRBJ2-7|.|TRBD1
ASSPTGGIYEQY
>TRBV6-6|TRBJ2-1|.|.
ASSPQGGGYNEQF
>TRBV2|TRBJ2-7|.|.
ASSPILIKQY
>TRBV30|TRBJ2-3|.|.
AWSVRQAGDTQY
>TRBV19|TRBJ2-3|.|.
ASSISRGAATDTQY
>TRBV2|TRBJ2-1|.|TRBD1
ASSEIQGSGEQF
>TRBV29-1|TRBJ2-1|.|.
SARSGSSYNEQF
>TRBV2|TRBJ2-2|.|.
ASKLDRTGELF
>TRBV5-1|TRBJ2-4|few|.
ASSLGASTGDIQY
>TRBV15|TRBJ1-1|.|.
ATSRPDTEAF
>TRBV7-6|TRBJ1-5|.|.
ASSAVQGGNQPQH
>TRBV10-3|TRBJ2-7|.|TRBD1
AIRGTGVKGEQY
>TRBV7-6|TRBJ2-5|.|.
ASSLGRRETQY